This entry lists 30 T cell receptor beta chains sequenced from one sample in a study of blood T cell repertoires in COVID-19. Assay: immunoSEQ multiplex PCR; the TCRdb copy retains only in-frame clones and omits some. The table has nearly 250,000 clones, more than 75% seen once. Sequenced material: peripheral blood. Receptor source: a woman aged 55-69 years who had recovered from COVID-19.

J is TRBJ1-6 and V is TRBV21-1; the tabulated D call, TRBD1, remains unverified against the DNA. TRBV21-1 is labeled a pseudogene. The CDR3 loop spans 15 amino acids. CDR3 amino acids: CASSEPGQLCSPLHF. For the CDR3, the DNA is TGTGCCAGCAGCGAGCCGGGACAGTTGTGTTCACCCCTCCACTTT.

This clone showed up just a few times. The chain recombines TRBV6-6 with TRBJ1-2, with 7 bases aligning to TRBD1. This CDR3 has 15 residues. CDR1 is MNHNY, CDR2 SVGAGI, per germline (reference sequence). The V gene end was trimmed by 4 bases and the J gene end by 1 base; junction bases not matched to a gene: 6. Here the CDR3 DNA reads TGTGCCAGCAGTTCAGGACAGGCCTTTAACTATGGCTACACCTTC. Translation gives CASSSGQAFNYGYTF.

The chain uses TRBV6-2 or TRBV6-3 and TRBJ2-7, with D possibly matching TRBD2 (7 bases). Germline assignment: CDR1 MNHEY and CDR2 SVGEGT. V shed 0 bases and J shed 0 bases, with 12 bases lying between them. This CDR3 has 16 residues. The CDR3 loop reads CASSYSRGGLSYEQYF. Written as DNA, the CDR3 is TGTGCCAGCAGTTACTCGAGGGGGGGGCTCTCCTACGAGCAGTACTTC.

This clone has just one count. V and J are TRBV10-3 and TRBJ2-2; a weak D match, TRBD1 (5 bases). In germline, CDR1 is ENHRY, CDR2 SYGVKD. The CDR3 covers 14 residues. Trimming left V 4 bases short and J 5 bases short, with 11 bases between. The CDR3 sequence: CAISGGARTGELFF. In DNA, the CDR3 is TGTGCCATCAGTGGTGGGGCGCGGACCGGGGAGCTGTTTTTT.

The V and J genes are TRBV28 and TRBJ1-1; the match to TRBD1 covers 7 bases. The V gene's germline CDR1 is MDHEN and CDR2 SYDVKM. The CDR3 totals 12 residues. V gave up 4 bases and J gave up 8 bases; unmatched junction bases: 4. CDR3 sequence (DNA): TGTGCCAGCAGTTACCCGGGACAGGAAGCTTTCTTT. This codes for CASSYPGQEAFF.

The rearrangement uses TRBV3-1 (or the pseudogene TRBV3-2) and TRBJ2-3; 7 bases align to TRBD1. This CDR3 has 15 residues. Germline V gene lookup returns CDR1 LGHDT and CDR2 YNNKEL (reference sequence). J gave up 2 bases and V 5 bases, and 7 bases lay outside the gene matches. The CDR3 region is CASSSTGQNTDTQYF. In DNA form, the CDR3 reads TGTGCCAGCAGCTCTACGGGACAGAACACAGATACGCAGTATTTT.

The chain couples TRBV7-2 to TRBJ1-2; TRBD1 matches 9 bases. This CDR3 has 15 amino acids. CDR1 SGHTA and CDR2 FQGNSA come from the germline V gene. Trimming cost V 2 bases and J 6 bases; bases outside gene matches: 7. Written as DNA, the CDR3 is TGTGCCAGCAGCTTAACCAGACAGGGGGTAAATGGCTACACCTTC. It is translated as CASSLTRQGVNGYTF.

The V and J genes are TRBV6-2 or TRBV6-3 and TRBJ1-6; the D is unclear. Trimming cost V 2 bases and J 3 bases, with 11 bases left between them. The CDR3 covers 16 residues. CDR1 is MNHEY and CDR2 is SVGEGT in the germline V gene. The CDR3 region has the DNA TGTGCCAGCAGTTACGCCCAGAACCGCTATAATTCACCCCTCCACTTT. This codes for CASSYAQNRYNSPLHF.

V gene TRBV5-4 combines with J gene TRBJ1-1; D remains unclear. This CDR3 comprises 13 residues. The germline V gene has CDR1 SGHNT and CDR2 YYREEE (reference sequence). Trimming left V 4 bases short and J 4 bases short, with 11 bases between. The CDR3 nucleotides are TGTGCCAGCAGCCTCTATGAGGGCACTGAAGCTTTCTTT. This gives the protein CASSLYEGTEAFF.

The CDR3 nucleotides are TGCGCCAGCAGCACACGGACAGGGGGTTCTGAAGCTTTCTTT. It codes for CASSTRTGGSEAFF. This chain links TRBV5-1 with TRBJ1-1; 10 bases match TRBD1. The trim removed 4 bases at V and 6 bases at J, leaving 6 bases unmatched. Germline V lookup: CDR1 SGHRS, CDR2 YFSETQ. The CDR3 runs 14 residues.

CDR3 amino acids: CASSRDRGPGYTF. In nucleotides, the CDR3 is TGCGCCAGCAGCCGGGACAGGGGGCCTGGCTACACCTTC. The chain recombines TRBV5-1 with TRBJ1-2; 12 nucleotides agree with TRBD1. Germline V lookup: CDR1 SGHRS, CDR2 YFSETQ. The length of the CDR3 is 13 residues. V lost 4 bases and J lost 7; bases outside the gene matches: 2.

The chain uses TRBV7-2 and TRBJ1-2; 8 bases match TRBD1. The V segment lost 4 bases and the J segment 4 bases; nucleotides outside the gene matches: 8. Germline CDR1 and CDR2: SGHTA and FQGNSA. This CDR3 is built from 15 residues. The CDR3 loop reads CASSSPGTGRYGYTF. CDR3 coding DNA: TGTGCCAGCAGCTCCCCCGGGACAGGACGCTATGGCTACACCTTC.

The gene calls are TRBV7-8 and TRBJ2-1; 11 nucleotides align to TRBD2. Germline-derived CDR1 and CDR2 are SGHVS and FQNEAQ. This CDR3 spans 16 amino acids. Trimming took 0 bases from V and 9 from J; bases not matched to a gene: 7. The CDR3: CASSLALAGGQSEQFF. For the CDR3, the DNA is TGTGCCAGCAGCTTAGCCTTAGCGGGGGGGCAGAGTGAGCAGTTCTTC.

This chain joins TRBV3-1 (or the pseudogene TRBV3-2) and TRBJ1-2, with 7 nucleotides matching TRBD1. Germline trimming cut 4 bases from V and 4 bases from J; bases unmatched to any gene: 15. The CDR3 is 17 amino acids. From germline, CDR1 is LGHDT and CDR2 YNNKEL (reference sequence). The CDR3 sequence is CASSRDTPTGSIYGYTF. Written as DNA, the CDR3 is TGTGCCAGCAGCCGCGATACTCCGACAGGGTCGATCTATGGCTACACCTTC.

The genes are TRBV10-3 and TRBJ2-7; maybe TRBD1 (5 bases). This CDR3 comprises 15 residues. CDR1 and CDR2 from the germline V gene are ENHRY and SYGVKD. V lost 6 bases and J lost 2, with 17 bases in between. The CDR3 DNA reads as TGTGCCATCAGGGTGTCGGCGACAGCTACCTACGAGCAGTACTTC. Translation: CAIRVSATATYEQYF.

The V gene is TRBV4-2, the J gene TRBJ1-5; D gene uncertain. CDR3 length equals 15 residues. CDR1 is LGHNA and CDR2 is YNFKEQ in the germline V gene. V lost 2 bases to trimming and J lost 0 bases, with 8 bases between them. The CDR3 DNA is TGTGCCAGCAGCCAACAGGACTATAGCAATCAGCCCCAGCATTTT. It translates to CASSQQDYSNQPQHF.

The chain uses TRBV29-1 and TRBJ1-3; the match to TRBD1 covers 7 bases. This CDR3 spans 14 amino acids. Germline values: CDR1 SQVTM, CDR2 ANQGSEA. Losses at the gene ends were 6 bases for V and 2 bases for J; bases not matched to a gene: 7. For the CDR3, the DNA is TGCAGCGTCCAACCTGGGACAGCTGGAAACACCATATATTTT. Its translation: CSVQPGTAGNTIYF.

As to this clone: A read error may account for a junction end that differs from germline. The chain has TRBV2 and TRBJ1-2; TRBD1 agrees at 7 bases. Germline V gene sequence: CDR1 SNHLY, CDR2 FYNNEI. This CDR3 is built from 11 residues. DNA of the CDR3: TGTGCCAGCAGCGGGACAGAGAATCTTCGGTTC. Residues: CASSGTENLRF.

The chain combines TRBV27 with TRBJ1-6; D perhaps matches TRBD1 (5 bases). Germline CDR1 and CDR2: MNHEY and SMNVEV (reference sequence). V lost 0 bases, J lost 8 bases, and 11 bases lay in between. This CDR3 has 15 residues. CDR3 in DNA: TGTGCCAGCAGTTTATCGAGCAGGGAATATTCACCCCTCCACTTT. Its protein is CASSLSSREYSPLHF.

This clone has a handful of counts. The chain recombines TRBV5-6 with TRBJ2-2; 8 nucleotides agree with TRBD1. The CDR3 consists of 16 residues. The trim removed 5 bases at V and 7 bases at J, leaving 13 bases unmatched. CDR1 SGHDT and CDR2 YYEEEE come from the germline V gene. The CDR3 is CASSGLDRATIGELFF. In nucleotides, the CDR3 is TGTGCCAGCAGTGGGTTGGACAGGGCGACGATCGGGGAGCTGTTTTTT.

The gene calls are TRBV18 and TRBJ1-2, with 7 bases matching TRBD1. This CDR3 is built from 14 residues. Germline trimming cut 1 base from V and 12 bases from J; bases unmatched to any gene: 11. CDR1 and CDR2 from the germline V gene are KGHSH and LQKENI. This CDR3 reads CASSPQIGGGVDTF. CDR3 bases: TGTGCCAGCTCACCACAGATAGGAGGGGGCGTCGACACCTTC.

In DNA form, the CDR3 reads TGTGCCAGCAGTTCTACAGGGGGCGCGTACTATGGCTACACCTTC. Amino acid sequence: CASSSTGGAYYGYTF. The rearrangement joins TRBV9 to TRBJ1-2; 9 bases are shared with TRBD1. Germline CDR1 SGDLS, CDR2 YYNGEE. With 5 bases clipped from V and 3 bases from J, the junction kept 8 bases outside the gene matches. The CDR3 runs 15 residues.

This sequence joins TRBV6-4 and TRBJ2-3; D gene unclear. V was cut by 3 bases and J by 2 bases, with 9 bases left in between. In germline, CDR1 is MRHNA, CDR2 SNTAGT. The length of the CDR3 is 14 residues. This chain's CDR3 is CASSERFSTDTQYF. The CDR3 coding sequence is TGTGCCAGCAGTGAGCGGTTTTCCACAGATACGCAGTATTTT.

V and J are TRBV7-2 and TRBJ1-2, with D unresolved. The CDR3 covers 14 residues. V lost 1 base and J 1 base, leaving 7 bases between the germline ends. Germline V lookup: CDR1 SGHTA, CDR2 FQGNSA. Written as DNA, the CDR3 is TGTGCCAGCAGCTTAGAACAGTTTAACTATGGCTACACCTTC. This sequence encodes CASSLEQFNYGYTF. Drawing the rest from reference TRBV7-2 and TRBJ1-2, the complete variable domain is GAGVSQSPSNKVTEKGKDVELRCDPISGHTALYWYRQSLGQGLEFLIYFQGNSAPDKSGLPSDRFSAERTGGSVSTLTIQRTQQEDSAVYLCASSLEQFNYGYTFGSGTRLTVV.

The chain is built from TRBV7-2 and TRBJ2-7, with 13 bases that match TRBD2. The junction had 11 bases not matched to a gene; V was cut back by 5 bases and J by 4 bases. In germline, CDR1 is SGHTA, CDR2 FQGNSA. This CDR3 region has 17 residues. The CDR3 here is CASSTRTSGGGSYEQYF. The DNA for the CDR3 is TGTGCCAGCAGCACGCGGACTAGCGGGGGAGGGTCGTACGAGCAGTACTTC.

This clone is a singleton in its sample. This rearrangement joins TRBV28 to TRBJ1-1; tentative D call: TRBD1 (5 bases). This CDR3 is built from 14 residues. V dropped 7 bases and J dropped 9 bases, with 21 bases sitting between them. Germline lookup yields CDR1 MDHEN and CDR2 SYDVKM. The CDR3 DNA follows: TGTGCCAGCATTTCTGGGGGGGTAGGAGAAAAAGCTTTCTTT. Translated, it gives CASISGGVGEKAFF. The full variable domain, in which reference TRBV28 and TRBJ1-1 provide the parts outside the CDR3, is DVKVTQSSRYLVKRTGEKVFLECVQDMDHENMFWYRQDPGLGLRLIYFSYDVKMKEKGDIPEGYSVSREKKERFSLILESASTNQTSMYLCASISGGVGEKAFFGQGTRLTVV.

CDR3 loop: CASSLPTGTAETQYF. The DNA of the CDR3 is TGTGCCAGCAGCTTACCGACAGGAACGGCAGAGACCCAGTACTTC. The chain couples TRBV9 to TRBJ2-5, with D perhaps matching TRBD1 (6 bases). The CDR3 consists of 15 residues. The ends were cut back, 4 bases at V and 4 bases at J, with 17 bases in the middle. Looked up from germline, CDR1 is SGDLS and CDR2 is YYNGEE.

The chain recombines TRBV3-1 (or the pseudogene TRBV3-2) with TRBJ1-2; D is possibly TRBD1 (6 bases). CDR1 LGHDT and CDR2 YNNKEL come from the germline V gene (reference sequence). The CDR3 spans 14 residues. The V gene lost 0 bases and the J gene lost 8 bases, with 13 bases spanning the gap. The CDR3 nucleotides are TGTGCCAGCAGCCAAGATCAGGGGTTGGGCGGCTACACCTTC. It encodes CASSQDQGLGGYTF.

The V gene is TRBV7-9, the J gene TRBJ2-1; TRBD1 might be the D (5 bases). CDR3 length equals 12 residues. Looked up from germline, CDR1 is SEHNR and CDR2 is FQNEAQ (reference sequence). Trimming cost V 5 bases and J 6 bases, with 8 bases left between them. CDR3 sequence: CASSLRANEQFF. The CDR3 DNA is TGTGCCAGCAGCCTCAGGGCCAATGAGCAGTTCTTC.

This rearrangement joins TRBV10-3 to TRBJ1-5; D not resolved. This CDR3 has 14 amino acids. The germline V gene has CDR1 ENHRY and CDR2 SYGVKD. The V end lost 4 bases, the J end lost 7 bases, and 14 bases lay between the germline ends. The CDR3 sequence is CAISAIFSTQPQHF. In DNA, the CDR3 is TGTGCCATCAGTGCTATATTCTCTACCCAGCCCCAGCATTTT.